These 11 T cell receptor beta chains came from one sample sequenced in a study of neurological immune-mediated disorders. TCRdb independently ran MiXCR on the 5' RACE reads; one entry per CDR3 protein. In the table there are 45,000 to 70,000 distinct CDR3 sequences, about 4.2% of which are singletons. The specimen was PBMCs. The receptor source for this set is a man in his fifties with multiple sclerosis.

This clonotype showed up many times. This chain links TRBV5-1 with TRBJ2-7; weak D call: TRBD1 (5 bases). With 0 bases removed from V and 5 bases from J, the gap between germline ends came to 12 bases. Per the germline V gene, CDR1 is SGHRS and CDR2 is YFSETQ. The CDR3 has 14 residues. This CDR3 is CASSLGGRVDEQYF. The CDR3 DNA sequence: TGCGCCAGCAGCTTGGGCGGCAGGGTGGACGAGCAGTACTTC. Based on the CDR3 plus reference TRBV5-1 and TRBJ2-7, the full variable domain is KAGVTQTPRYLIKTRGQQVTLSCSPISGHRSVSWYQQTPGQGLQFLFEYFSETQRNKGNFPGRFSGRQFSNSRSEMNVSTLELGDSALYLCASSLGGRVDEQYFGPGTRLTVT.

This clonotype has at least ten counts. The CDR3 region is CASSLNLAAGELFF. CDR3 in DNA: TGCGCCAGCAGCTTGAATCTAGCGGCCGGGGAGCTGTTTTTT. The chain links TRBV5-1 to TRBJ2-2; TRBD2 aligns across 7 bases. CDR3 length equals 14 residues. Unmatched junction bases numbered 3, after V lost 1 base and J lost 6 bases. Per the germline V gene, CDR1 is SGHRS and CDR2 is YFSETQ.

This clonotype has a count of ten or more. This chain uses TRBV5-5 with TRBJ1-6; TRBD1 agrees at 10 bases. V gave up 2 bases and J gave up 9 bases; unmatched junction bases: 8. The germline gives CDR1 SGHKS, CDR2 YYEKEE (reference sequence). This CDR3 contains 16 residues. CDR3 residues: CASSLRPGQGFSPLHF. The CDR3 DNA reads TGTGCCAGCAGCTTAAGGCCGGGACAGGGGTTTTCACCCCTCCACTTT.

This chain joins TRBV6-5 and TRBJ2-7; D may match TRBD1 or TRBD2 (6 bases each). The CDR3 sequence is 17 residues long. The germline gives CDR1 MNHEY, CDR2 SVGAGI. Between the trimmed V and J ends, which lost 0 bases and 0 bases, there was a span of 15 bases. As DNA, the CDR3 is TGTGCCAGCAGTTACTCTCCTGGAGGGGGAACCTCCTACGAGCAGTACTTC. Its protein product is CASSYSPGGGTSYEQYF.

This clonotype was seen a few times. The chain combines TRBV7-3 with TRBJ2-2; TRBD2 aligns across 7 bases. CDR1 and CDR2 (germline): SGHTA, FQGTGA. With V trimmed by 2 bases and J by 0 bases, 6 bases remained unmatched. This CDR3 comprises 17 residues. The chain's CDR3 is CASSLFSLAANTGELFF. The CDR3 region has the DNA TGTGCCAGCAGCTTATTTAGTCTAGCGGCGAACACCGGGGAGCTGTTTTTT.

This clonotype was picked up many times. The V call is TRBV15, the J call TRBJ1-1; 7 nucleotides match TRBD1. Germline loops: CDR1 LNHNV, CDR2 YYDKDF (reference sequence). After removal of 0 bases from V and 6 bases from J, the junction contained 4 bases not matched to a gene. This CDR3 region has 14 residues. The CDR3 here is CATSRDAGTAEAFF. CDR3 sequence (DNA): TGTGCCACCAGCAGAGATGCCGGGACAGCTGAAGCTTTCTTT.

There are many counts of this clonotype. The chain combines TRBV6-2 or TRBV6-3 with TRBJ1-1; D possibly corresponds to TRBD1 (6 bases). This CDR3 spans 12 amino acids. Germline assignment: CDR1 MNHEY and CDR2 SVGEGT. V dropped 4 bases and J dropped 7 bases, with 10 bases sitting between them. CDR3 nucleotides: TGTGCCAGCAGTTTGGACAGCCATGAAGCTTTCTTT. Amino acids: CASSLDSHEAFF.

This clonotype was seen many times. The chain employs TRBV20-1 and TRBJ1-2; 9 bases fit TRBD1. Germline V gene sequence: CDR1 DFQATT, CDR2 SNEGSKA (reference sequence). The ends lost 0 bases at V and 3 bases at J; junction bases unmatched: 8. The CDR3 is 16 amino acids. The CDR3 is CSARDLDGTGYYGYTF. Here the CDR3 DNA reads TGCAGTGCTAGAGATCTTGACGGGACAGGGTACTATGGCTACACCTTC.

This clonotype was seen many times. Relative to the germline gene, one junction end is altered; a read error may explain this. The chain links TRBV28 to TRBJ1-5, with D perhaps TRBD1 (5 bases). The germline CDR1 and CDR2 sequences are MDHEN and SYDVKM. The CDR3 has 17 residues. CDR3: CASSGLLTDDSNQPQNF. The CDR3 nucleotides read TGTGCCAGCAGTGGGCTCTTGACAGATGATAGCAATCAGCCCCAGAATTTT.

Many counts were recorded for this clonotype. V usage is TRBV2 and J usage is TRBJ1-5, with D tentatively TRBD1 (6 bases). CDR3 size: 15 residues. Trimming cost V 6 bases and J 6 bases, with 18 bases left between them. The germline V gene has CDR1 SNHLY and CDR2 FYNNEI. In DNA, the CDR3 is TGTGCCAGCAGGGGGGCGCAGGCCGCAGGTCAGCCCCAGCATTTT. It encodes CASRGAQAAGQPQHF.

This clonotype was seen many times. This sequence joins TRBV6-5 and TRBJ1-6; a weak D match, TRBD1 (6 bases). Germline CDR1 and CDR2: MNHEY and SVGAGI. The length of the CDR3 is 15 residues. V was trimmed by 5 bases and J by 7 bases, leaving 15 bases between them. The CDR3 is CASSPTGAGNSPLHF. The DNA for the CDR3 is TGTGCCAGCAGTCCGACAGGAGCGGGCAATTCACCCCTCCACTTT.